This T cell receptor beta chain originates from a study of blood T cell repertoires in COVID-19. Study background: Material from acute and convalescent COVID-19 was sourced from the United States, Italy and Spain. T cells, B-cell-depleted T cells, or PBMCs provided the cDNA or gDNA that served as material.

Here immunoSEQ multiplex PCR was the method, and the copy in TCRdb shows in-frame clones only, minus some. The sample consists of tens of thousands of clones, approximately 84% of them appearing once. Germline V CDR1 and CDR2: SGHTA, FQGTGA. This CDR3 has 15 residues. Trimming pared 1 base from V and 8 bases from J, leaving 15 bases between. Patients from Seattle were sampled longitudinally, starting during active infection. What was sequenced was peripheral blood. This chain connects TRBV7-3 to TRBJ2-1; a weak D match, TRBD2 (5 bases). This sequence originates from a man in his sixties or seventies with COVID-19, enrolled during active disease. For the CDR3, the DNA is TGTGCCAGCAGCTTAAGTGGCGGGCAGGTCCATGAGCAGTTCTTC. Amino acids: CASSLSGGQVHEQFF.